This record covers a single T cell receptor beta chain. Its antigen is unidentified. This PCR relied on a set of 60 Vbeta primers and 13 Jbeta primers. Only in-frame clones appear in the TCRdb table, and some are missing; sequencing was by immunoSEQ multiplex PCR. Among about 110,000 clones listed, 80% were seen once. The data were taken from a study of cytomegalovirus exposure and HLA in healthy donors. Study outcomes and limitations: Cytomegalovirus status was reportedly diagnosed by the classifier with high specificity and sensitivity. A missense variant in DCLRE1C was later tied to TCR beta V- and J-gene trimming.

Samples came from healthy bone marrow donors. Sequencing used PBMCs. This receptor was identified in a woman in her sixties or seventies in good health and CMV-seropositive.

The CDR3 loop reads CASSLVGGRYNQPQHF. For the CDR3, the DNA is TGTGCCAGCAGCTTAGTGGGCGGGCGATACAATCAGCCCCAGCATTTT. The chain is built from TRBV7-9 and TRBJ1-5; D is unresolved. CDR3 length equals 16 residues. Trimming removed 1 base at V and 3 bases at J, with 13 bases between. Germline CDR1 reads SEHNR; CDR2 reads FQNEAQ (reference sequence).